The 13 T cell receptor beta chains below come from one sample, sequenced in a study of T cells in Graves' hyperthyroidism and ophthalmopathy. It was RNA transcripts that yielded the amplified TCR beta CDR3 regions. TCR CDR3 regions were first amplified by RT-PCR with HTBI primers. TCRdb re-analysed the multiplex PCR reads in MiXCR, keeping a single row per CDR3 protein. The table includes a few hundred thousand distinct CDR3 sequences, roughly 14% detected once. The sequenced sample was blood. These receptor sequences come from a young man with Graves' hyperthyroidism that later progressed to Graves' ophthalmopathy.

This clonotype was counted only a few times. At one boundary the junction diverges from the germline segment, which might be a read error. V and J are TRBV3-1 and TRBJ1-6; TRBD1 matches 7 bases. The CDR3 loop spans 14 amino acids. Germline V lookup: CDR1 LGHDT, CDR2 YNNKEL (reference sequence). The CDR3 spells CASTQQGNNSPLHF. For the CDR3, the DNA is TGTGCCAGCACCCAACAGGGGAATAATTCACCCCTCCACTTT.

The CDR3 is CASSIRVGPPHQPQHF. CDR3 in DNA: TGTGCCAGTAGTATACGAGTCGGTCCGCCCCATCAGCCCCAGCATTTT. The gene calls are TRBV19 and TRBJ1-5; D is ambiguous. The CDR3 contains 16 residues. Looked up from germline, CDR1 is LNHDA and CDR2 is SQIVND (reference sequence). V lost 2 bases and J lost 5, with 16 bases in between.

This clonotype was seen ten or more times. This chain uses TRBV7-9 with TRBJ1-2; 8 bases agree with TRBD1. There are 13 residues in the CDR3. V was pared by 5 bases and J by 3 bases, with 2 bases of the junction left unmatched. Germline CDR1 reads SEHNR; CDR2 reads FQNEAQ (reference sequence). This CDR3 is CASSAQGDYGYTF. For the CDR3, the DNA is TGTGCCAGCAGCGCACAGGGGGACTATGGCTACACCTTC.

The DNA of the CDR3 is TGTGCCAGCAGTACTAGCGGCAGGCCCAATGAGCAGTTCTTC. Amino acids: CASSTSGRPNEQFF. J is TRBJ2-1 and V is TRBV6-5, with 8 bases identical to TRBD2. The CDR3 loop spans 14 amino acids. Germline trimming cut 5 bases from V and 6 bases from J; bases unmatched to any gene: 6. Per the germline V gene, CDR1 is MNHEY and CDR2 is SVGAGI.

This clonotype was picked up many times. V usage is TRBV10-2 and J usage is TRBJ2-7; D gene unclear. Trimming left V 6 bases short and J 2 bases short, with 8 bases between. Per the germline V gene, CDR1 is WSHSY and CDR2 is SAAADI. The CDR3 sequence is 12 residues long. CDR3 bases: TGCGCCAGCAGGGACGCGACCTACGAGCAGTACTTC. It encodes CASRDATYEQYF.

Many counts were recorded for this clonotype. The V gene is TRBV5-1, the J gene TRBJ2-1; D gene uncertain. The CDR3 spans 14 residues. Trimming removed 4 bases at V and 6 bases at J, with 14 bases between. Germline-derived CDR1 and CDR2 are SGHRS and YFSETQ. The CDR3 nucleotides read TGCGCCAGCAGCCCCGGGTTTCCCCCCAATGAGCAGTTCTTC. Translating gives CASSPGFPPNEQFF.

The chain links TRBV6-1 to TRBJ2-2; weak D call: TRBD2 (6 bases). V was trimmed by 5 bases and J by 4 bases, leaving 11 bases between them. The CDR3 is made up of 14 amino acids. Germline loops: CDR1 MNHNS, CDR2 SASEGT. The CDR3 DNA follows: TGTGCCAGCAGTAGACTAGTAGGCACCGGGGAGCTGTTTTTT. The encoded protein is CASSRLVGTGELFF.

The sample holds a few counts of this clonotype. The genes are TRBV5-1 and TRBJ2-7; TRBD1 aligns across 10 bases. The CDR3 has 13 residues. Trimming cost V 4 bases and J 5 bases; bases outside gene matches: 3. Germline values: CDR1 SGHRS, CDR2 YFSETQ. The CDR3 nucleotides read TGCGCCAGCAGCGTGACAGGGGGCAACGAGCAGTACTTC. It encodes CASSVTGGNEQYF. Filled out from reference TRBV5-1 and TRBJ2-7, the complete variable domain reads KAGVTQTPRYLIKTRGQQVTLSCSPISGHRSVSWYQQTPGQGLQFLFEYFSETQRNKGNFPGRFSGRQFSNSRSEMNVSTLELGDSALYLCASSVTGGNEQYFGPGTRLTVT.

This clonotype was seen repeatedly, ten times or more. The CDR3 bases are TGCAGTGCTACTAGACAGGGGATCAGGGCCCAGCATTTT. It specifies CSATRQGIRAQHF. This chain uses TRBV20-1 with TRBJ1-5; 8 bases map to TRBD1. This CDR3 is 13 amino acids long. J was trimmed by 11 bases and V by 4 bases; bases with no gene match: 10. CDR1 is DFQATT and CDR2 is SNEGSKA in the germline V gene (reference sequence).

This clonotype was detected a few times. V is TRBV7-9 and J is TRBJ2-5; tentative D call: TRBD2 (7 bases). The CDR3 spans 15 residues. Trimming shortened V by 2 bases and J by 5 bases, and 15 bases separated the two germline ends. CDR1 SEHNR and CDR2 FQNEAQ come from the germline V gene (reference sequence). CDR3 DNA: TGTGCCAGCAGCTTATTTGGCGGGGGCTATGAGACCCAGTACTTC. Protein sequence: CASSLFGGGYETQYF.

This clonotype was observed a handful of times. The chain links TRBV4-1 to TRBJ2-5, with D maybe TRBD2 (6 bases). Germline assignment: CDR1 MGHRA and CDR2 YSYEKL. Trimming took 4 bases from V and 1 from J, leaving 10 bases between them. The CDR3 loop spans 14 amino acids. CDR3 sequence: CASSPGLLQETQYF. As DNA, the CDR3 is TGCGCCAGCAGCCCGGGACTGCTCCAAGAGACCCAGTACTTC.

This clonotype has more than one count but fewer than ten. The CDR3 here is CASSFSGQGTDTQYF. The CDR3 region has the DNA TGTGCCAGCAGTTTCTCGGGACAGGGAACAGATACGCAGTATTTT. The chain is built from TRBV6-5 and TRBJ2-3; 9 nucleotides agree with TRBD1. Per germline, CDR1 MNHEY and CDR2 SVGAGI. V lost 4 bases to trimming and J lost 3 bases; unmatched junction nucleotides: 5. This CDR3 has 15 amino acids.

This clonotype turned up a few times. This sequence joins TRBV19 and TRBJ2-5; 9 nucleotides match TRBD1. Germline lookup yields CDR1 LNHDA and CDR2 SQIVND (reference sequence). J gave up 6 bases and V 6 bases, and 5 bases lay outside the gene matches. The length of the CDR3 is 13 residues. In nucleotides, the CDR3 is TGTGCCAGTAGCCACAGGGGGCCAAAGACCCAGTACTTC. Its protein product is CASSHRGPKTQYF.